This TCR beta chain was found in a study of CD8 T cells in Susac syndrome. Points from the study as a whole: The CD4+ T cell repertoires in Susac syndrome did not show any clonal expansion. As the study acknowledged, the number of individuals in its TCR sequencing and HLA analysis was relatively small.

Reverse transcription used about 0.5 to 1 ug RNA and random hexamers. The TCR beta CDR3 was amplified by immunoSEQ multiplex PCR across 54 Vbeta, 13 Jbeta. TCRdb reprocessed the immunoSEQ multiplex PCR reads via MiXCR and lists one record per CDR3 protein. Among 210,000 or so distinct CDR3 sequences, about 94% were seen once, and the ten largest hold about 0.15%. The ends lost 0 bases at V and 7 bases at J; junction bases unmatched: 6. CDR1 is SGHAT and CDR2 is FQNNGV in the germline V gene. The CDR3 spans 14 residues. CD8+ and CD4+ T cells taken from blood had their TCR beta sequenced. This clonotype was found once. Its specificity is unknown.

Sequenced input: CD4+ T cells from PBMCs. The J gene is TRBJ2-7, the V gene TRBV11-2; 7 bases are a match to TRBD2. The clonotype was recovered from a human donor with Susac syndrome. The CDR3 DNA reads TGTGCCAGCAGCTTAGATCCGCAGGGAGGGGAGCAGTACTTC. Its protein product is CASSLDPQGGEQYF.